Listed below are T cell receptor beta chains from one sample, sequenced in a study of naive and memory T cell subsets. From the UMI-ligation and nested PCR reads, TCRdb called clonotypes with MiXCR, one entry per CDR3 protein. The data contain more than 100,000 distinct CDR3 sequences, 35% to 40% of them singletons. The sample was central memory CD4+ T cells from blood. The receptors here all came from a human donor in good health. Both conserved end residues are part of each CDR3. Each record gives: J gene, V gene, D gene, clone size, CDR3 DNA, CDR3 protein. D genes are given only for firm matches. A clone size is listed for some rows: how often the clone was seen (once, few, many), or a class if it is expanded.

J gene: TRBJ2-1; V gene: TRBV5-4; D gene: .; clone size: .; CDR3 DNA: TGTGCCAGCAGCTTGGTGGCTAGGGGTAACAATGAGCAGTTCTTC; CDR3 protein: CASSLVARGNNEQFF
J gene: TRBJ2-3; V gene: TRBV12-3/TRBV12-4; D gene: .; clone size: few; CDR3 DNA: TGTGCCAGCAGAACCCAGGCCATCAGCACAGATACGCAGTATTTT; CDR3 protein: CASRTQAISTDTQYF
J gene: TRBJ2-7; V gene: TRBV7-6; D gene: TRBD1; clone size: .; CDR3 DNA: TGTGCCAGCAGCTTAAAAACGGGACAGACTTCCTACGAGCAGTACTTC; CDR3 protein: CASSLKTGQTSYEQYF
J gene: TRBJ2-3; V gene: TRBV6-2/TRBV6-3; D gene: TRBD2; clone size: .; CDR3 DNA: TGTGCCAGCACCGGGACTAGCGGGCGAAATACGCAGTATTTT; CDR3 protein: CASTGTSGRNTQYF
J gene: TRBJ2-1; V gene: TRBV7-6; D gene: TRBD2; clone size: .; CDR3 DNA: TGTGCCAGCAGCTTAACGGGGGGGGGAACTTACAATGAGCAGTTCTTC; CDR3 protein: CASSLTGGGTYNEQFF
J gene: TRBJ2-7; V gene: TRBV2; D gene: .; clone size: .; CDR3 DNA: TGTGCCAGCAAACAGGGAGGCTTATTCTACGAGCAGTACTTC; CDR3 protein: CASKQGGLFYEQYF
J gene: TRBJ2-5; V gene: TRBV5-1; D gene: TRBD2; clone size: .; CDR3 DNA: TGCGCCGGATCTCCCGGGGGGGTTGAAGAGACCCAGTACTTC; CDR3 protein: CAGSPGGVEETQYF
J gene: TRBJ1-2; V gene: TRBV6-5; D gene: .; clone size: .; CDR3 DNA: TGTGCCAGCAGTTACAGCGCGACCGGGGCCAGAATCCGAGCTAACTATGGCTACACCTTC; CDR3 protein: CASSYSATGARIRANYGYTF
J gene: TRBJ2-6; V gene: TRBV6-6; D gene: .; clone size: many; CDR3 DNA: TGTGCCAGCAGTTATTTACAGGGTTTAAGTGGGGCCAACGTCCTGACTTTC; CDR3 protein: CASSYLQGLSGANVLTF
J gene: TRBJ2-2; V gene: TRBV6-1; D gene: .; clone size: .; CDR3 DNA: TGTGCCAGCACCAGTAGCGGCTTTAACACCGGGGAGCTGTTTTTT; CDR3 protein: CASTSSGFNTGELFF
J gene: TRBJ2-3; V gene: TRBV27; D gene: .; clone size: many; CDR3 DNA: TGTGCCAGCAGTTTATCGGGGGACGCAACCGGACCAGATACGCAGTATTTT; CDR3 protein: CASSLSGDATGPDTQYF
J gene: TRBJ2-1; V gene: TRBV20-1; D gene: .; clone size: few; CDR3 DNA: TGCAGTGCTCCCGCCCGGAGGGGTGAGCAGTTCTTC; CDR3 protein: CSAPARRGEQFF
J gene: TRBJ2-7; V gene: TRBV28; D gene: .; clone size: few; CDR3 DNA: TGTGCCAGCAGCAAAAGGGGTCACTCCTACGAGCAGTACTTC; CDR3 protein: CASSKRGHSYEQYF
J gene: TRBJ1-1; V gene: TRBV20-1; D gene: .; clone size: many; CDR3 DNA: TGCAGTGCTAGAGTTTGGACACCGAACACTGAAGCTTTCTTT; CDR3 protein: CSARVWTPNTEAFF
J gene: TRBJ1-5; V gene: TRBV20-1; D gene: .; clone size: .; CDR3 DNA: TGCAGTGCTTCCAGGACGGGGAATTATCAGCCCCAGCATTTT; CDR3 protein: CSASRTGNYQPQHF
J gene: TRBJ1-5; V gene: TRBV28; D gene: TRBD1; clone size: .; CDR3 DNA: TGTGCCAGCAGGGACAGGGGTTATAGCAATCAGCCCCAGCATTTT; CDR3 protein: CASRDRGYSNQPQHF
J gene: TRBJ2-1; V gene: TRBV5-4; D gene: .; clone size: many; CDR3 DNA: TGTGCCAGCAGCCGAGGAGCGGACTACAATGAGCAGTTCTTC; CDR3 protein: CASSRGADYNEQFF
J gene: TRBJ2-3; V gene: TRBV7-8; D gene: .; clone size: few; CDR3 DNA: TGTGCCAGCAGCTTAGAACCGAACACGGCAGATACGCAGTATTTT; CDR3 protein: CASSLEPNTADTQYF
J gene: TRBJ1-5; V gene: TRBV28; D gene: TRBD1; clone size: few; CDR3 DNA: TGTGCCAGCAGATCGACAGGGGCTGGCAATCAGCCCCAGCATTTT; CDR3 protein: CASRSTGAGNQPQHF
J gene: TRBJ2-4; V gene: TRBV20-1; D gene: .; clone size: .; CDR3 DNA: TGCAGTGCGATCGACAGGGCCAAAAACATTCAGTACTTC; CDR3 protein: CSAIDRAKNIQYF
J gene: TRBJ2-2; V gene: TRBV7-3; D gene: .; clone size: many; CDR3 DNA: TGTGCCAGCAGCAGGACGGGGAACACCGGGGAGCTGTTTTTT; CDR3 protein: CASSRTGNTGELFF
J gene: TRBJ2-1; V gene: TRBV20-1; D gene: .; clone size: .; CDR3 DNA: TGCAGTGCCCCTTTCGGCAGCAATGAGCAGTTCTTC; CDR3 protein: CSAPFGSNEQFF
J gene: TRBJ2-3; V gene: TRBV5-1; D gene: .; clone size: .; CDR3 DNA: TGCGCCAGCAGCTTAAGAGGGGAGTACACAGATACGCAGTATTTT; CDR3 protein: CASSLRGEYTDTQYF
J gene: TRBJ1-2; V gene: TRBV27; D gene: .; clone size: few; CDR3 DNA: TGTGCCAGCAGCCGAAAGTACGAAATTAACTATGGCTACACCTTC; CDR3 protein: CASSRKYEINYGYTF
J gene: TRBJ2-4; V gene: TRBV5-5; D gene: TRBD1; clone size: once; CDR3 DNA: TGTGCCAGCAGCTGGGGACAGGGGGAAAACATTCAGTACTTC; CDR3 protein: CASSWGQGENIQYF
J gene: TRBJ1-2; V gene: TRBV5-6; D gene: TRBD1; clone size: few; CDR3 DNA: TGTGCCAGCAGCTTGGTCAGGGGGAACTATGGCTACACCTTC; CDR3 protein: CASSLVRGNYGYTF
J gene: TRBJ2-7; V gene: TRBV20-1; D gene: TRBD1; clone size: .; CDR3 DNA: TGCAGTGCGGTAAGGGGGCTCTCCTACGAGCAGTACTTC; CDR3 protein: CSAVRGLSYEQYF
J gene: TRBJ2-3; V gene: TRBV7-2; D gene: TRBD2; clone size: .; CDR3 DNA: TGTGTCAGCAGCGTAGCGGGATACCCCACAGATACGCAGTATTTT; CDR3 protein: CVSSVAGYPTDTQYF
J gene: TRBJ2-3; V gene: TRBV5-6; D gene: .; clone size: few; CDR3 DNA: TGTGCCAGCAGGACGAGGGCAACAGATACGCAGTATTTT; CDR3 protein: CASRTRATDTQYF
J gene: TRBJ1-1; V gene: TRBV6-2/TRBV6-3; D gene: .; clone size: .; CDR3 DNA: TGTGCCAGCAGGCTATCAGGGTCTGAAGCTTTCTTT; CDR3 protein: CASRLSGSEAFF
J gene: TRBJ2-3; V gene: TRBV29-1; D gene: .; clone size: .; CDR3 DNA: TGCAGCGTTGATAAAGGGGCCACAGATACGCAGTATTTT; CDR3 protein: CSVDKGATDTQYF
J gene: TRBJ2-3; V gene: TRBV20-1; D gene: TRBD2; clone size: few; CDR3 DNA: TGCAGTGCTAGAGATCTTCTGGTGGCGGGAGGCAGCACAGATACGCAGTATTTT; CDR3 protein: CSARDLLVAGGSTDTQYF
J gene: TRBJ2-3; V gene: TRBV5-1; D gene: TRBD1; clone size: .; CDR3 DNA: TGCGCCAGCAGCTCCCGGCCAGGGGGTTCCACAGATACGCAGTATTTT; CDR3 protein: CASSSRPGGSTDTQYF